Below are 20 T cell receptor beta chains sequenced from a single sample in a study of cytomegalovirus exposure and HLA in healthy donors (dated by TCRdb to the late 2010s). The library was prepared using the immunoSEQ multiplex PCR assay. For the multiplex PCR, a mixture combining 60 forward primers for TCR Vbeta segments and 13 reverse primers for TCR Jbeta segments was used. Held by TCRdb, this immuneACCESS table contains in-frame sequences only and omits some clones. Under half of the omission traces to an unresolved V gene where checked; the cause of the rest is unknown. In all, the sample holds around 130,000 clones, and roughly 79% of those were seen once. Of the sample, around 2.9% is held by the ten largest clones. Sequenced: PBMCs. These receptor sequences come from a man under 40 in good health and CMV-seronegative.

The CDR3 coding sequence is TGTGCCATCGGCGAACGGACTCCACCCCTGGCAGATACGCAGTATTTT. Translated: CAIGERTPPLADTQYF. V gene TRBV10-3 combines with J gene TRBJ2-3, with D perhaps matching TRBD2 (5 bases). The CDR3 sequence is 16 residues long. Germline CDR1 and CDR2: ENHRY and SYGVKD. V was cut by 8 bases and J by 4 bases, with 22 bases left in between.

This clone was seen once. The chain uses TRBV6-4 and TRBJ2-3; 7 bases map to TRBD2. This CDR3 has 15 residues. Per germline, CDR1 MRHNA and CDR2 SNTAGT. J gave up 0 bases and V 3 bases, and 3 bases lay outside the gene matches. CDR3 DNA: TGTGCCAGCAGTGAGGCTAGCGGTAGCACAGATACGCAGTATTTT. Translating it yields CASSEASGSTDTQYF.

A few counts support this clone. The V gene is TRBV18, the J gene TRBJ1-1, with TRBD1 matching 7 bases. The CDR3 totals 14 residues. Trimming took 6 bases from V and 10 from J; bases not matched to a gene: 14. Per the germline V gene, CDR1 is KGHSH and CDR2 is LQKENI. In DNA, the CDR3 is TGTGCCAGCTCCCAAGGACAGGCTGCGCTTGGAGCTTTCTTT. Its protein is CASSQGQAALGAFF.

This rearrangement joins TRBV5-8 to TRBJ2-7; the D gene is possibly TRBD2 (5 bases). Germline V gene sequence: CDR1 SGHTS, CDR2 YDEGEE. With 4 bases removed from V and 0 bases from J, the gap between germline ends came to 8 bases. The CDR3 extends over 13 amino acids. The CDR3 here is CASSGLSSYEQYF. The CDR3 DNA reads as TGTGCCAGCAGCGGACTCAGCTCCTACGAGCAGTACTTC.

This clone turned up a few times. This rearrangement joins TRBV30 to TRBJ2-5; 9 positions agree with TRBD2. The V segment lost 3 bases and the J segment 4 bases; nucleotides outside the gene matches: 0. This CDR3 contains 12 residues. Germline CDR1 reads GTSNPN; CDR2 reads SVGIG (reference sequence). The CDR3 DNA is TGTGCCTGGAGGGGACTAGCAGAGACCCAGTACTTC. Its translation is CAWRGLAETQYF.

This clone has only a few counts. The junction and the germline gene differ at one end; a read error may be behind it. This chain links TRBV5-1 with TRBJ2-5; 8 bases agree with TRBD1. The CDR3 is 13 amino acids. In germline, CDR1 is SGHRS, CDR2 YFSETQ. The DNA for the CDR3 is TGCGCCAGCAGCCCAGGGGGCGCGGAGAACCAGTACTTC. Translation gives CASSPGGAENQYF.

This chain uses TRBV19 with TRBJ1-5; perhaps TRBD1 as D (5 bases). The germline gives CDR1 LNHDA, CDR2 SQIVND (reference sequence). The V gene lost 6 bases and the J gene lost 5 bases, with 11 bases spanning the gap. This CDR3 is 13 amino acids long. The CDR3: CASSNTGHQPQHF. The CDR3 region has the DNA TGTGCCAGTAGCAATACAGGTCATCAGCCCCAGCATTTT.

V is TRBV30 and J is TRBJ1-1; D uncertain. This CDR3 has 13 amino acids. The V gene lost 2 bases and the J gene lost 5 bases, with 12 bases spanning the gap. Germline V lookup: CDR1 GTSNPN, CDR2 SVGIG (reference sequence). The CDR3 loop reads CAWSPTTGTEAFF. Written as DNA, the CDR3 is TGTGCCTGGAGTCCCACCACCGGGACTGAAGCTTTCTTT.

The table lists this clone with a few counts. The chain links TRBV7-2 to TRBJ1-6, with a tentative D call TRBD1 (6 bases). Trimming shortened V by 4 bases and J by 5 bases, and 12 bases separated the two germline ends. The CDR3 runs 15 residues. Germline CDR1 is SGHTA and CDR2 is FQGNSA. CDR3 coding DNA: TGTGCCAGCAGCTCAATGACAGGCAATAATTCACCCCTCCACTTT. This codes for CASSSMTGNNSPLHF.

This chain joins TRBV5-1 and TRBJ2-3, with 11 bases fitting TRBD2. CDR3 length: 19 residues. In germline, CDR1 is SGHRS, CDR2 YFSETQ. Losses at the gene ends were 4 bases for V and 0 bases for J; bases not matched to a gene: 13. The CDR3 DNA is TGCGCCAGCAGCGGAAAGACTAGCGGGGACACCCGCAGCACAGATACGCAGTATTTT. It encodes CASSGKTSGDTRSTDTQYF.

J is TRBJ2-1 and V is TRBV4-3; weak D call: TRBD1 (5 bases). V was clipped by 1 base and J by 4 bases, with 11 bases between them. Germline V CDR1 and CDR2: LGHNA, YSLEER. CDR3 size: 15 residues. CDR3 sequence (DNA): TGCGCCAGCAGCCAAGGCCGACAGAAGTACAATGAGCAGTTCTTC. Protein sequence: CASSQGRQKYNEQFF.

A remark on this clone: The CDR3 carries no conserved terminal phenylalanine or tryptophan, so it likely arises from a read error. The chain uses TRBV9 and TRBJ2-3; 11 bases agree with TRBD2. There are 16 residues in the CDR3. CDR1 SGDLS and CDR2 YYNGEE come from the germline V gene. J was trimmed by 3 bases and V by 2 bases; bases with no gene match: 5. Here the CDR3 DNA reads TGTGCCAGCAGCGTCCTAGCGGGAGGTGTGACAGATACGCAGTATGTT. Residues: CASSVLAGGVTDTQYV.

The CDR3 reads CASSPQGRSSYEQYF. The DNA of the CDR3 is TGCGCCAGCAGCCCCCAGGGGCGTTCCTCCTACGAGCAGTACTTC. The J gene is TRBJ2-7, the V gene TRBV4-1; a weak D match, TRBD1 (6 bases). V lost 4 bases to trimming and J lost 0 bases, with 13 bases between them. The CDR3 is made up of 15 amino acids. Germline CDR1 is MGHRA and CDR2 is YSYEKL.

This chain links TRBV30 with TRBJ2-2, with D unresolved. This CDR3 spans 13 amino acids. The germline gives CDR1 GTSNPN, CDR2 SVGIG (reference sequence). V gave up 4 bases and J gave up 2 bases, with 8 bases separating them. For the CDR3, the DNA is TGTGCCTGGACCCCCCAAAACACCGGGGAGCTGTTTTTT. This encodes CAWTPQNTGELFF.

V and J are TRBV4-1 and TRBJ2-7; D is possibly TRBD1 (5 bases). This CDR3 is built from 15 residues. Germline V gene sequence: CDR1 MGHRA, CDR2 YSYEKL. The germline V and J ends were trimmed by 1 base and 3 bases, with 13 bases remaining between them. CDR3 amino acids: CASSQVEQANYEQYF. DNA of the CDR3: TGCGCCAGCAGCCAAGTAGAACAGGCTAACTACGAGCAGTACTTC.

This clone appeared once. This chain uses TRBV6-8 with TRBJ1-6; the match to TRBD1 covers 7 bases. Germline assignment: CDR1 MNHGY and CDR2 SAAAGT. The CDR3 runs to 16 residues. V lost 4 bases and J lost 6; bases outside the gene matches: 9. CDR3 residues: CASSSVQGSFNSPLHF. CDR3 nucleotide sequence: TGTGCCAGCAGTTCGGTACAGGGGTCGTTTAATTCACCCCTCCACTTT.

The V gene is TRBV7-9, the J gene TRBJ1-1; D remains ambiguous. This CDR3 is 11 amino acids long. Germline CDR1 is SEHNR and CDR2 is FQNEAQ (reference sequence). V was cut by 5 bases and J by 7 bases, with 8 bases left in between. The CDR3 protein is CASSPQYEAFF. CDR3 DNA: TGTGCCAGCAGCCCACAGTATGAAGCTTTCTTT.

This chain joins TRBV11-2 and TRBJ2-1, with a weak D call TRBD1 (5 bases). Deletions cut 1 base from V and 3 bases from J, with 19 bases between. The CDR3 totals 18 residues. The V gene's germline CDR1 is SGHAT and CDR2 FQNNGV. CDR3 sequence (DNA): TGTGCCAGCAGCTTAGCCTTTTCCAGGGCAATCTACTACAATGAGCAGTTCTTC. This translates into CASSLAFSRAIYYNEQFF.

The rearrangement joins TRBV27 to TRBJ2-7; 9 bases fit TRBD1. The CDR3 totals 13 residues. V was pared by 3 bases and J by 6 bases, with 3 bases of the junction left unmatched. Germline V lookup: CDR1 MNHEY, CDR2 SMNVEV (reference sequence). The CDR3, as DNA: TGTGCCAGCAGTTTGGGACAGGGTCGCGAGCAGTACTTC. This codes for CASSLGQGREQYF.

V and J are TRBV7-3 and TRBJ2-5; 7 nucleotides line up with TRBD1. Unmatched junction bases numbered 8, after V lost 5 bases and J lost 5 bases. The CDR3 has 14 amino acids. From germline, CDR1 is SGHTA and CDR2 FQGTGA. CDR3 DNA: TGTGCCAGCAGCATACCCAGGGGGTGGGAGACCCAGTACTTC. Translation: CASSIPRGWETQYF.